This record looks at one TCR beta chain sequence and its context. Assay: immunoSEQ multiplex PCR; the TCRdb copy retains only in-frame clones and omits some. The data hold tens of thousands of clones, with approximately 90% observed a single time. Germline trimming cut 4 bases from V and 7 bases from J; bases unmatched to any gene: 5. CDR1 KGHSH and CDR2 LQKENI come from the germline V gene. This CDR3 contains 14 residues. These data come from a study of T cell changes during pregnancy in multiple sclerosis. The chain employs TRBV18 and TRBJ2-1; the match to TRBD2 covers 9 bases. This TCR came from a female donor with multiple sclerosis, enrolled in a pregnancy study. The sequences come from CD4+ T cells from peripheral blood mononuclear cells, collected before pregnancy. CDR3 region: CASSRREGLNEQFF. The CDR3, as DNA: TGTGCCAGCTCACGGCGGGAGGGCCTGAATGAGCAGTTCTTC. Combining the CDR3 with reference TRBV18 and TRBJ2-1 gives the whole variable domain NAGVMQNPRHLVRRRGQEARLRCSPMKGHSHVYWYRQLPEEGLKFMVYLQKENIIDESGMPKERFSAEFPKEGPSILRIQQVVRGDSAAYFCASSRREGLNEQFFGPGTRLTVL.